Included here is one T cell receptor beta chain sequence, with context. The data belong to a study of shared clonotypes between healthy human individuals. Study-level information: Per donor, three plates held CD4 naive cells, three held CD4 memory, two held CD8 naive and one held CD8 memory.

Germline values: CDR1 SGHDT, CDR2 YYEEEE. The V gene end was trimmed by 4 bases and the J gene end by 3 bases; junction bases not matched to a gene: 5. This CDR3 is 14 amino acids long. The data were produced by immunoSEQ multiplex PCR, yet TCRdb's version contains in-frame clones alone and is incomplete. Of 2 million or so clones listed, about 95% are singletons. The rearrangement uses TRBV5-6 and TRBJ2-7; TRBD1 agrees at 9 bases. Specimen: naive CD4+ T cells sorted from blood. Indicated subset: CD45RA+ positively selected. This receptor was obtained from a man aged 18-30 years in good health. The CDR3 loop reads CASSTTGQGYEQYF. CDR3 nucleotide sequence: TGTGCCAGCAGCACGACGGGACAGGGCTACGAGCAGTACTTC.